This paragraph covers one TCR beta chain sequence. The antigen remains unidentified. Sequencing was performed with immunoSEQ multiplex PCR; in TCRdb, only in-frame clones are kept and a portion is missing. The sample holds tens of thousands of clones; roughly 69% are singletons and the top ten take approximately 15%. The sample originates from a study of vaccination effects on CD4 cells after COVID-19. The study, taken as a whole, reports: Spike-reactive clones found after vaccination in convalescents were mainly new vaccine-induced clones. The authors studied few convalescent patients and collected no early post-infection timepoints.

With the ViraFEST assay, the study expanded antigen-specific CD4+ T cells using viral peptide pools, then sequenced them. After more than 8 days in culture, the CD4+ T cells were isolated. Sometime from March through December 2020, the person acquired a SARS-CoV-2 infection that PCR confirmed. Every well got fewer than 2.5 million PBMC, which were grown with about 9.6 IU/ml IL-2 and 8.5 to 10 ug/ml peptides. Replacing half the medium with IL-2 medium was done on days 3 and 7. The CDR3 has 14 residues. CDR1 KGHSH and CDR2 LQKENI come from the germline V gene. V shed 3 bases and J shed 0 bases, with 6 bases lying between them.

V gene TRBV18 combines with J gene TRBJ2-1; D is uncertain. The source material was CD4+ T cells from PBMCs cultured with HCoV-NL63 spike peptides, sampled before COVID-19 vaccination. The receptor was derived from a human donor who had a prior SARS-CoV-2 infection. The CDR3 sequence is CASSPSYSYNEQFF. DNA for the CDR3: TGTGCCAGCTCACCGAGTTACTCCTACAATGAGCAGTTCTTC.